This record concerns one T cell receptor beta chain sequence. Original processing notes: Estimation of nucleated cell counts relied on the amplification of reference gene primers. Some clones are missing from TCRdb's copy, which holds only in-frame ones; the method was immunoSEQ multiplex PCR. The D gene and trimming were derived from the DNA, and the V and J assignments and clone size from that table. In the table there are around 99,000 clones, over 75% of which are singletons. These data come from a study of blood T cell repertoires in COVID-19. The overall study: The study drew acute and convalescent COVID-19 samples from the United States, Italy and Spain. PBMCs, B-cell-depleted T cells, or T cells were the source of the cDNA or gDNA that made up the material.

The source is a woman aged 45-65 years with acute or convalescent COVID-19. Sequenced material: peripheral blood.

This CDR3 reads CASRPERPGELFF. In DNA, the CDR3 is TGCGCCAGTCGGCCAGAGAGGCCCGGGGAGCTGTTTTTT. The chain employs TRBV10-1 and TRBJ2-2, with unresolved D. Trimming shortened V by 9 bases and J by 6 bases, and 14 bases separated the two germline ends. The CDR3 extends over 13 amino acids. CDR1 is WNHNN and CDR2 is SYGVQD in the germline V gene (reference sequence).